This entry concerns a single T cell receptor (beta chain). One end of the junction is discordant with germline, which a read error may explain. TCR beta cDNA came from around 500 ng total RNA, primed with a constant-region primer. Libraries covering TCR beta were generated through three nested multiplex PCR rounds (using a slightly modified ARM-PCR). Primers for the first two PCR rounds were TRBV1-TRBV30 forward primers and a C-beta reverse primer (about 11 cycles per round). In TCRdb, the multiplex PCR reads were re-called with MiXCR into one record per CDR3 protein. The sample lists about 180,000 distinct CDR3 sequences; about 60% were seen once. CDR3 length equals 16 residues. Germline V lookup: CDR1 SGHAT, CDR2 FQNNGV. The sample belongs to a study of tumor-infiltrating lymphocytes in primary liver carcinoma. Extraction also yielded germline DNA, while blood RNA was obtained from unsorted whole blood.

Input material: peripheral blood. The origin of this receptor is a man aged 35-49 years with primary liver carcinoma and hepatitis B virus infection. J is TRBJ2-1 and V is TRBV11-2, with 8 bases aligning to TRBD2. The DNA for the CDR3 is TGTGCCATCAGCTTAGATATCGGACTAGCCATGTGTGAGCAGTGCTTC. Its protein product is CAISLDIGLAMCEQCF.